This TCR beta chain was captured by sequencing in a study of Ad26.COV2.S vaccination and SARS-CoV-2 variants. Here immunoSEQ multiplex PCR was the method, and the copy in TCRdb shows in-frame clones only, minus some. The sample records 500,000 or so clones, roughly nine tenths being singletons. The treatment was: roughly 19 received Ad26.COV2.S at low or high dose, single or two shots; about 5 received placebo; per-sample allocation not given. Vaccine and placebo recipients were sampled on day 63 after the first injection. The CDR3 has 14 amino acids. The germline CDR1 and CDR2 sequences are SGHTA and FQGNSA. The V gene lost 8 bases and the J gene lost 5 bases, with 16 bases spanning the gap.

The source is a person between 18 and 60 years old who received the Ad26.COV2.S COVID-19 vaccine or a placebo. The starting material was peripheral blood, obtained in a trial of Ad26.COV2.S vaccine versus placebo. The genes are TRBV7-2 and TRBJ2-1, with D possibly being TRBD2 (6 bases). CDR3 sequence: CASRETSLHNEQFF. CDR3 nucleotide sequence: TGTGCCAGCCGAGAAACTAGCCTCCACAATGAGCAGTTCTTC. The variable domain in full, completed from reference TRBV7-2 and TRBJ2-1, reads GAGVSQSPSNKVTEKGKDVELRCDPISGHTALYWYRQSLGQGLEFLIYFQGNSAPDKSGLPSDRFSAERTGGSVSTLTIQRTQQEDSAVYLCASRETSLHNEQFFGPGTRLTVL.